The present T cell receptor beta chain was sequenced within a study of blood T cell repertoires in COVID-19. Measured with immunoSEQ multiplex PCR; TCRdb has only the in-frame clones, and not every one. The sample contains 150,000 or so clones, more than 75% of which appear only once. The source is a human donor with acute COVID-19. The donor label of this sample is uncertain. The source material was PBMCs or T cells enriched from blood (not recorded which).

Here the CDR3 DNA reads TGTGCCACCAGTGACCCCTCCCCGGGACAGGGGGCAAGTGAGCAGTTCTTC. It yields the protein CATSDPSPGQGASEQFF. The chain has TRBV24-1 and TRBJ2-1, with TRBD1 matching over 12 bases. V dropped 4 bases and J dropped 9; count of bases not matched to a gene: 12. Germline assignment: CDR1 KGHDR and CDR2 SFDVKD. The CDR3 sequence is 17 residues long.